This T cell receptor (beta chain) was recovered during a study of cytomegalovirus exposure and HLA in healthy donors. For the study at large: There were some 410 genotyped donors. Of these, 81% fell in the genetic ancestry cluster associated with self-reported Caucasian donors.

Each donor was healthy, and each was a bone marrow donor. It was with 60 Vbeta and 13 Jbeta primers that the PCR ran. Authors' analysis steps: Later, an analysis found around 80 million unique TCR beta chains, and 10 million to 11 million of these were shared. The table came from immunoSEQ multiplex PCR; TCRdb's copy has only in-frame clones and leaves some out. Clone size and the V and J calls come from that table; the DNA yielded D and trimming. The sample holds 70,000 to 95,000 clones, about three quarters seen once. This CDR3 has 18 amino acids. In germline, CDR1 is MDHEN, CDR2 SYDVKM. The J segment lost 5 bases and the V segment lost 3 bases, leaving 11 bases of the junction unmatched.

The chain has TRBV28 and TRBJ2-7; 15 bases line up with TRBD2. The sample taken for sequencing was PBMCs. The TCR originated in a man aged 25-40 years in good health and CMV-seropositive. The CDR3 spells CASSFLTGTSGGNNEQYF. CDR3 DNA: TGTGCCAGCAGTTTTCTAACCGGGACTAGCGGGGGGAATAACGAGCAGTACTTC.